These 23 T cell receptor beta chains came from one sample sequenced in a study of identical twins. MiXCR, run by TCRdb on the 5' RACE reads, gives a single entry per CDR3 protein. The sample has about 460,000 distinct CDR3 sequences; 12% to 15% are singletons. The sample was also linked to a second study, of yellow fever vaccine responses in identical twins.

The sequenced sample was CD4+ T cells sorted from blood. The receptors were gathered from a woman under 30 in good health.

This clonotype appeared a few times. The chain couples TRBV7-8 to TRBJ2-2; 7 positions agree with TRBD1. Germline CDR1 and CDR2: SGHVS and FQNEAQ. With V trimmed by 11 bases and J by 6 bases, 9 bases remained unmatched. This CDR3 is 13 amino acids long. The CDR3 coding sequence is TGTGCCTCGCAACAGGGGTTTGCCGGGGAGCTGTTTTTT. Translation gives CASQQGFAGELFF.

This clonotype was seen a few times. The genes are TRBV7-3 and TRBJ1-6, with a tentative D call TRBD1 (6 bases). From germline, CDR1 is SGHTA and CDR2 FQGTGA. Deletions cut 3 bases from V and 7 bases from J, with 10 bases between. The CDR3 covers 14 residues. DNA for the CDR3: TGTGCCAGCAGCTTGTCAGGGGCGAATTCACCCCTCCACTTT. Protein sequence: CASSLSGANSPLHF.

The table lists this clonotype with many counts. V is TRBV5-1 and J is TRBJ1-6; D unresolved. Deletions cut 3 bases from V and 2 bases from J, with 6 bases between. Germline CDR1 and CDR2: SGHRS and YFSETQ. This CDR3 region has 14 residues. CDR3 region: CASSSDTYNSPLHF. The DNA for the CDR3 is TGCGCCAGCAGCTCCGACACCTATAATTCACCCCTCCACTTT.

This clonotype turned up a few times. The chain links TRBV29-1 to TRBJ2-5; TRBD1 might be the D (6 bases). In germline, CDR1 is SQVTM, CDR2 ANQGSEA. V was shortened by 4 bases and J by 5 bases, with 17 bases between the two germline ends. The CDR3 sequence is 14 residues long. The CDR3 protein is CSVVTGTQGETQYF. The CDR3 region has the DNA TGCAGCGTTGTAACAGGGACCCAAGGGGAGACCCAGTACTTC. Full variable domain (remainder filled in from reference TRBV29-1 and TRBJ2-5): SAVISQKPSRDICQRGTSLTIQCQVDSQVTMMFWYRQQPGQSLTLIATANQGSEATYESGFVIDKFPISRPNLTFSTLTVSNMSPEDSSIYLCSVVTGTQGETQYFGPGTRLLVL.

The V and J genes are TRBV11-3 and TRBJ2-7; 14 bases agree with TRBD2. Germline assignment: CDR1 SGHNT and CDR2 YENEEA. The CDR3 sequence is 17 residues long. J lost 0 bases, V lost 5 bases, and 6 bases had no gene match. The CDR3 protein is CASSHGTSGGSSYEQYF. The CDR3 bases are TGTGCCAGCAGCCATGGGACTAGCGGGGGAAGCTCCTACGAGCAGTACTTC.

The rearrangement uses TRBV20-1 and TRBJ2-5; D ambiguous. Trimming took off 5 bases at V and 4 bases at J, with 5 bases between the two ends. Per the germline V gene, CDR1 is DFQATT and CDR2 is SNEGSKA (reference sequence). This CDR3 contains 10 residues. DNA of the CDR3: TGCAGTGCTGGGCGAGAGACCCAGTACTTC. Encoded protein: CSAGRETQYF.

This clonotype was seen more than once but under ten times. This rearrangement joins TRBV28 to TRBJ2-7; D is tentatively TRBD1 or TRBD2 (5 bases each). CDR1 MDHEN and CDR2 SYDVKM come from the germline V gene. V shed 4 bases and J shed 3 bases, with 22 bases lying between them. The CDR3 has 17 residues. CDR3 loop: CASSSGWKDSGNYEQYF. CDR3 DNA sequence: TGTGCCAGCAGTTCTGGTTGGAAAGACAGCGGAAACTACGAGCAGTACTTC.

The CDR3 coding sequence is TGTGCCAGCAGCTTAGGGACAGGCTCCTTTTCGGATACGCAGTATTTT. This codes for CASSLGTGSFSDTQYF. The chain carries TRBV7-6 and TRBJ2-3, with TRBD1 matching over 7 bases. The J segment lost 6 bases and the V segment lost 1 base, leaving 10 bases of the junction unmatched. There are 16 residues in the CDR3. Germline loops: CDR1 SGHVS, CDR2 FNYEAQ.

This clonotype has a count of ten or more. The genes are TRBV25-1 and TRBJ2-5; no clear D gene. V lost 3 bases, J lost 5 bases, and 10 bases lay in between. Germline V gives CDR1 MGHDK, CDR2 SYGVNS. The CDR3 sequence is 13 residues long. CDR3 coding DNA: TGTGCCAGCAGTGAGGGGAAGGCGGAGACCCAGTACTTC. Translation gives CASSEGKAETQYF.

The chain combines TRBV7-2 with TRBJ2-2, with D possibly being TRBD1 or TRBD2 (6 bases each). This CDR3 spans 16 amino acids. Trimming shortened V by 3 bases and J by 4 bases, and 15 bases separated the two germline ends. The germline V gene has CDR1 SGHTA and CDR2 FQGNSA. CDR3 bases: TGTGCCAGCAGCTTCTTGGGGGGCCAGGGCACCGGGGAGCTGTTTTTT. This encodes CASSFLGGQGTGELFF.

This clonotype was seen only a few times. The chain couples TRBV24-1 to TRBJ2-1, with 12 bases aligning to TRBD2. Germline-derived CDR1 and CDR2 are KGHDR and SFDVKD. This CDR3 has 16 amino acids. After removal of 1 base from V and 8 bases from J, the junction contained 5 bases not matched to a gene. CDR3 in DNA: TGTGCCACCAGTGATTTTGCGACTAGCGGGGGCTATGAGCAGTTCTTC. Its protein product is CATSDFATSGGYEQFF.

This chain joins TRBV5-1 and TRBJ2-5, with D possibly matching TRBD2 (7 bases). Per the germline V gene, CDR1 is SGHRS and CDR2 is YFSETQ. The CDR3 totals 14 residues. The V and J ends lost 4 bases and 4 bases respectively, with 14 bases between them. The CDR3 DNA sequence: TGCGCCAGCAGCGGGGGGGGGCCAGGAGAGACCCAGTACTTC. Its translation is CASSGGGPGETQYF.

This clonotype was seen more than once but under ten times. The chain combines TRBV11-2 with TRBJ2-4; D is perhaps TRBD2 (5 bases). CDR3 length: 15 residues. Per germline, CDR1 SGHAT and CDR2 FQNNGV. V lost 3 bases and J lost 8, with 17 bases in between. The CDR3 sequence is CASSLIGLRADIQYF. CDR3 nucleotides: TGTGCCAGCAGCTTGATCGGGTTGAGGGCAGACATTCAGTACTTC. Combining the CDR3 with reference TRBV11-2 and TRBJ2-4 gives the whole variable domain EAGVAQSPRYKIIEKRQSVAFWCNPISGHATLYWYQQILGQGPKLLIQFQNNGVVDDSQLPKDRFSAERLKGVDSTLKIQPAKLEDSAVYLCASSLIGLRADIQYFGAGTRLSVL.

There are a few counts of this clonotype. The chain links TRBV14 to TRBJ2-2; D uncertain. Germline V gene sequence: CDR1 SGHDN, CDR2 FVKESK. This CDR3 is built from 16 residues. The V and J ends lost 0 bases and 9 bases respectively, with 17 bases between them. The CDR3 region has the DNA TGTGCCAGCAGCCAAGAACTGTCCGCGGTTCGAAGGGAGCTGTTTTTT. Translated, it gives CASSQELSAVRRELFF. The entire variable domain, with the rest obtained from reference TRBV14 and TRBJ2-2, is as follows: EAGVTQFPSHSVIEKGQTVTLRCDPISGHDNLYWYRRVMGKEIKFLLHFVKESKQDESGMPNNRFLAERTGGTYSTLKVQPAELEDSGVYFCASSQELSAVRRELFFGEGSRLTVL.

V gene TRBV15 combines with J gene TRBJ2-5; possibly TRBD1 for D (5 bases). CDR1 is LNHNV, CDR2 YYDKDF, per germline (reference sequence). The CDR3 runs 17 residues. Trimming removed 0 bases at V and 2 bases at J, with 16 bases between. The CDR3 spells CATSRDRQGVLQETQYF. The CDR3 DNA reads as TGTGCCACCAGCAGAGATAGGCAGGGCGTCCTTCAAGAGACCCAGTACTTC. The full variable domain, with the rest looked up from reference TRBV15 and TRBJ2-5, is DAMVIQNPRYQVTQFGKPVTLSCSQTLNHNVMYWYQQKSSQAPKLLFHYYDKDFNNEADTPDNFQSRRPNTSFCFLDIRSPGLGDTAMYLCATSRDRQGVLQETQYFGPGTRLLVL.

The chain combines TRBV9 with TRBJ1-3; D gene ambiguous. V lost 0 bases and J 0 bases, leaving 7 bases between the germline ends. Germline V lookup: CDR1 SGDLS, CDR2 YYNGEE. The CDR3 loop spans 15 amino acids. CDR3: CASSVGITSGNTIYF. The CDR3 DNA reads TGTGCCAGCAGCGTAGGCATTACCTCTGGAAACACCATATATTTT.

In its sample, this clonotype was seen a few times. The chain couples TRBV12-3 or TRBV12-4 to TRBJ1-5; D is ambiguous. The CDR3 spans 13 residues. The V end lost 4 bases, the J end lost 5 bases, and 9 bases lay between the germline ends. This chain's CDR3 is CASSSGIDQPQHF. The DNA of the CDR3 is TGTGCCAGCAGTTCGGGGATTGATCAGCCCCAGCATTTT.

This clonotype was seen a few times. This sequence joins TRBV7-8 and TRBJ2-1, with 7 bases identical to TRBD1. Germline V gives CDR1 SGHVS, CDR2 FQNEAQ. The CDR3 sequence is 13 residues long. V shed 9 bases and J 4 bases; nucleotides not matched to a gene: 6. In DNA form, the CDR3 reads TGTGCCAGGATCACAGGGGTATACAATGAGCAGTTCTTC. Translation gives CARITGVYNEQFF. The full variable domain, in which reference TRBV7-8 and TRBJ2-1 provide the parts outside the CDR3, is GAGVSQSPRYKVAKRGQDVALRCDPISGHVSLFWYQQALGQGPEFLTYFQNEAQLDKSGLPSDRFFAERPEGSVSTLKIQRTQQEDSAVYLCARITGVYNEQFFGPGTRLTVL.

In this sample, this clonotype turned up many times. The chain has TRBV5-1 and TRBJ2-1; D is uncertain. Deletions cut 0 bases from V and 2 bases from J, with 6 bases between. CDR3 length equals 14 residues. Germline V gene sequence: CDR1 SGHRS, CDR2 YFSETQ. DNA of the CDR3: TGCGCCAGCAGCTTGGACGTCACCTACAATGAGCAGTTCTTC. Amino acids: CASSLDVTYNEQFF. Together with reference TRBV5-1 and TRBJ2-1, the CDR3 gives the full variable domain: KAGVTQTPRYLIKTRGQQVTLSCSPISGHRSVSWYQQTPGQGLQFLFEYFSETQRNKGNFPGRFSGRQFSNSRSEMNVSTLELGDSALYLCASSLDVTYNEQFFGPGTRLTVL.

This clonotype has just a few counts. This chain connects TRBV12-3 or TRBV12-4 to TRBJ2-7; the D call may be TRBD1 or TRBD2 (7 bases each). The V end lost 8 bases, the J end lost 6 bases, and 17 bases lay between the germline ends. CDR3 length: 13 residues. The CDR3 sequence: CASLQTGRGEQYF. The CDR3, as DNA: TGTGCCAGCCTTCAGACAGGGAGGGGCGAGCAGTACTTC.

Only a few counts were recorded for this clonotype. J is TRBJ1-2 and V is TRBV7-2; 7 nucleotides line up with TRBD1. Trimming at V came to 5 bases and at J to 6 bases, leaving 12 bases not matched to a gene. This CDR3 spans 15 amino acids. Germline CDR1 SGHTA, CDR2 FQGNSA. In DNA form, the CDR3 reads TGTGCCAGCAGCCAGCGGGTAGGGGGCTTCGATGGCTACACCTTC. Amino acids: CASSQRVGGFDGYTF.

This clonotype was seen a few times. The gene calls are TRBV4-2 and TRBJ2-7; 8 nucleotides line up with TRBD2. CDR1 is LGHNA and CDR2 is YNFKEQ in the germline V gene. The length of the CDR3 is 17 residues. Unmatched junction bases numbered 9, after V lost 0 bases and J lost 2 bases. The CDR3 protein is CASSQERTQAGAYEQYF. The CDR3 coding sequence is TGTGCCAGCAGCCAAGAGCGTACCCAAGCGGGGGCCTACGAGCAGTACTTC.

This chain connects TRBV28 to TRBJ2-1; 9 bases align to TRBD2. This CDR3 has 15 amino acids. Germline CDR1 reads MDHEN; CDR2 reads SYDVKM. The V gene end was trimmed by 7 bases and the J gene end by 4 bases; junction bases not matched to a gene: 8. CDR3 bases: TGTGCCAGCACCGTGGGCGGGAGGGGGTACAATGAGCAGTTCTTC. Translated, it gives CASTVGGRGYNEQFF.